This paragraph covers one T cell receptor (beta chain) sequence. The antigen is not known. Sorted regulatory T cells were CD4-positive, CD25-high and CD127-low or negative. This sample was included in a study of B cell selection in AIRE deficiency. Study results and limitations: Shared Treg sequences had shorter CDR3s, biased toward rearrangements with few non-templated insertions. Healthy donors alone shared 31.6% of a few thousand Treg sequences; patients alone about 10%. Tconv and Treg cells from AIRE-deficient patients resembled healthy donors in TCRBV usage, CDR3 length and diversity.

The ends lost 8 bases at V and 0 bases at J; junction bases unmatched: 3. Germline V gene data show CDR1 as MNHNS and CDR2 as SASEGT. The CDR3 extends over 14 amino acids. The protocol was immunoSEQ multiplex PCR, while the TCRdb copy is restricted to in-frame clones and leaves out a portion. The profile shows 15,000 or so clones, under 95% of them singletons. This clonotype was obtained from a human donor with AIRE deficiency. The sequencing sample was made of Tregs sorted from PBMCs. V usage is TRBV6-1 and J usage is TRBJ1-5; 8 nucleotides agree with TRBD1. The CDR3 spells CASGQGGSNQPQHF. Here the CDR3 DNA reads TGTGCCAGCGGACAGGGCGGTAGCAATCAGCCCCAGCATTTT.